The clone carrying this TCR beta chain appeared many times. Its specificity is not known. The ends were cut back, 6 bases at V and 7 bases at J, with 15 bases in the middle. The CDR3 totals 13 residues. TCRdb analysed the RT-PCR reads with MiXCR anew, one entry per CDR3 protein. Of approximately 530,000 distinct CDR3 sequences in the sample, about an eighth were seen once. This sample is drawn from a study of response to subunit inactivated influenza vaccine. General study results and limits: The authors offered the suggestion that each seasonal influenza vaccination recruits few new T cells.

V gene TRBV12-3 or TRBV12-4 combines with J gene TRBJ1-1, with a possible D match to TRBD1 (5 bases). This sequence originates from a man aged 50-60 years who received an inactivated influenza vaccine. Sequencing was performed on PBMCs from blood, taken roughly 48 days after vaccination. The CDR3 loop reads CASRRGATGEAFF. The CDR3 bases are TGTGCCAGCAGACGTGGGGCGACGGGTGAAGCTTTCTTT.